Described below is a single T cell receptor beta chain sequence and its context. The antigen it binds to is not known. Within one base of it there is no much larger clone, and no base qualities were kept. As encoded in the germline V gene, CDR1 is SGHTA while CDR2 is FQGNSA. Trimming costs V 4 bases and J 1 base, and their ends lie 8 bases apart. CDR3 length: 15 amino acids, cysteine to phenylalanine. Here the CDR3 DNA is all that survives: 45 bases in frame from base 1. This sample was included in a study of OX40 agonist ivuxolimab in advanced cancers. General notes on the study: Ivuxolimab, which targeted the costimulatory receptor OX40 (CD134), was an agonistic, fully human IgG2 monoclonal antibody. Intravenous ivuxolimab was administered to patients every 2 weeks at six dose levels: 0.01, 0.1, 0.3, 1.5, 3 and 10 mg/kg. Among the roughly 52 dose-escalation patients, some 20 had hepatocellular carcinoma, 15 or so melanoma, 9 renal cell carcinoma and 9 head and neck cancer. In the dose-escalation cohort, roughly four fifths of patients were male, and the mean age was approximately 60 years, with a range of 23 to 79. Prior anti-PD-1, anti-PD-L1 or anti-CTLA-4 therapy was permitted, and approximately 39% of dose-escalation patients had received checkpoint inhibitors. Partial responses occurred in three dose-escalation patients, of whom one had hepatocellular carcinoma and two had cutaneous melanoma. Peripheral TCRbeta sequencing was intended to test whether TCR sequence diversity was altered and clonal T-cell expansion was caused by ivuxolimab. The paper describes the monotherapy dose-escalation part (N ≈ 52 patients) of the phase I trial of ivuxolimab.

The trial excluded patients who had a history of autoimmune disease or were on systemic immunosuppression. Peripheral blood for TCR sequencing was collected from all dose cohorts at baseline, on cycle 4 day 1, and on cycle 7 day 1. Samples were obtained from an open-label, multicenter, first-in-human phase I dose-escalation trial of ivuxolimab. The trial enrolled adults with locally advanced or metastatic head and neck squamous cell, hepatocellular, melanoma or renal cell carcinoma. Before TCR sequencing, CD4+ T cells and CD8+ T cells from peripheral blood were sorted into separate populations. Genomic DNA was extracted from sorted cells for sequencing of the TCRbeta CDR3 region. TCRbeta CDR3 regions were sequenced using the immunoSEQ Assay. Entries here come from immuneACCESS through TCRdb and include only in-frame sequences with V and J called. Some clones fail to appear in such tables; in the studies checked, an unresolved V gene covers under half of the shortfall, and the cause of the remainder is unknown. The sample table records over 95,000 clones; approximately 90% of these occur just once. Of the sample, 0.79% is held by the ten largest clones.

General findings and caveats noted by the study authors: Partial responders in the 0.1-3.0 mg/kg groups had among the lowest normalized peripheral clonal expansion, especially among CD8+ T cells. At doses from 0.1 to 3.0 mg/kg, clonal expansion was seen in both CD4+ and CD8+ blood T cells between baseline and week 6. Low levels of normalized T-cell clonal expansion were also seen in some patients who did not respond. After ivuxolimab, CD8+ T cells had more expanded clones than CD4+ T cells on average. Which antigens the clonally expanded peripheral T cells were specific for was not determined.

This sequence uses TRBV7-2 and TRBJ2-6, with the D gene too uncertain to name. Sequencing was performed on CD4+ or CD8+ T cells sorted from blood, taken in a trial of the OX40 agonist ivuxolimab. This TCR was sampled from an adult with an advanced solid tumor such as melanoma, head and neck, liver or kidney cancer. In nucleotide form, the sequence is TGTGCCAGCAGCTCCACACTATCTGGGGCCAACGTCCTGACTTTC. It is translated as CASSSTLSGANVLTF.